Reported below is one T cell receptor (beta chain). The antigen is not known. CDR3 size: 13 residues. The V end was cut by 2 bases, the J end by 5 bases, with 9 bases between. Germline assignment: CDR1 MNHNY and CDR2 SVGAGI (reference sequence). The entry originates in a study of T cells in localized non-small cell lung cancer. Study results and caveats: A higher density of T cells in blood coincided with extended overall survival. Exceeding tumor, uninvolved adjacent lung had the highest T cell clonality. It remains possible that heterogeneity exists, since only one tumor region was sequenced.

Data came from immunoSEQ multiplex PCR; TCRdb stores just in-frame clones and leaves some out. The sample has about 92,000 clones; about nine tenths are singletons. This chain uses TRBV6-6 with TRBJ1-2; possible D gene TRBD1, 5 bases. The sequencing here drew on PBMCs, taken before any cancer treatment. The receptor comes from a woman aged 35-70 years with stage II squamous cell lung carcinoma. The chain's CDR3 is CASSYDSPYGYTF. CDR3 sequence (DNA): TGTGCCAGCAGTTACGACAGTCCGTATGGCTACACCTTC.